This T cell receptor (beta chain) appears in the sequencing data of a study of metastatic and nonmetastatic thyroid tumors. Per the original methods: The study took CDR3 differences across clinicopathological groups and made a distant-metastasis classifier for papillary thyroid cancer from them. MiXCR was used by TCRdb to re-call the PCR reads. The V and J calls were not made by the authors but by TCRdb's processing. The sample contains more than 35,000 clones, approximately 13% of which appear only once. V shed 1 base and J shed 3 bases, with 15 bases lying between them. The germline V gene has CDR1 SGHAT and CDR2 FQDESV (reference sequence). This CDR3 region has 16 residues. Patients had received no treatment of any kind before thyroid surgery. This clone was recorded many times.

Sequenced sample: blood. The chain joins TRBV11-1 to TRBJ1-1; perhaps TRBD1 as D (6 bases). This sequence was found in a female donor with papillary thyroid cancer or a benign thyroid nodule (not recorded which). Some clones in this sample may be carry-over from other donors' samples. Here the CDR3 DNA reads TGTGCCAGCAGCTTAGATGGGGGCAAGATCGACACTGAAGCTTTCTTT. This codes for CASSLDGGKIDTEAFF.